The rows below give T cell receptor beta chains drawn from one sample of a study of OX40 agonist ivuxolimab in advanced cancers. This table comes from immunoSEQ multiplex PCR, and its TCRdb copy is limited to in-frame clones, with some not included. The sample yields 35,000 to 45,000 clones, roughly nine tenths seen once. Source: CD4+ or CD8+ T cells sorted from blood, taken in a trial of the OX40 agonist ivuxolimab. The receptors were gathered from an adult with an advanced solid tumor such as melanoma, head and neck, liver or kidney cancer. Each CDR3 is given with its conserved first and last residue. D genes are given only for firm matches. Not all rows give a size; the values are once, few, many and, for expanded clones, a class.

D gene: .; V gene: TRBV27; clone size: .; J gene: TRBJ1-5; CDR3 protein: CASSPYGGHEGNQPQHF; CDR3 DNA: TGTGCCAGCAGCCCCTACGGGGGTCACGAGGGGAATCAGCCCCAGCATTTT
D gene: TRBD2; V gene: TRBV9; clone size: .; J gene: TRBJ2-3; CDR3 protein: CASSLTRGSTDTQYF; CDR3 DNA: TGTGCCAGCAGCCTCACGCGGGGGAGCACAGATACGCAGTATTTT
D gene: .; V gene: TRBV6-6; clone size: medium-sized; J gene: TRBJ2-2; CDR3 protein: CASSSNPEAGELFF; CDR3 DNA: TGTGCCAGCAGTTCCAACCCAGAAGCCGGGGAGCTGTTTTTT
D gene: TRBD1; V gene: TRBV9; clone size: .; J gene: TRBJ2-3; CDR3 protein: CASSQGGSDTQYF; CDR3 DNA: TGTGCCAGCAGCCAAGGGGGCTCAGATACGCAGTATTTT
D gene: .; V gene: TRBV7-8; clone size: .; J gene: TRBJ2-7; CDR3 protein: CASRFDLAYEQYF; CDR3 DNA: TGTGCCAGTAGATTCGATTTAGCCTACGAGCAGTACTTC
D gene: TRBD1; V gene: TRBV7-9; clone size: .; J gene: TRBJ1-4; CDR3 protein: CASSSISRGRNEKLFF; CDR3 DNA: TGTGCCAGCAGTTCGATTTCCAGGGGGAGAAATGAAAAACTGTTTTTT
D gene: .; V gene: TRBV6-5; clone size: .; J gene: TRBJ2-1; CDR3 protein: CASTPEAGYYNEQFF; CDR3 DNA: TGTGCCAGCACCCCGGAGGCGGGGTACTACAATGAGCAGTTCTTC
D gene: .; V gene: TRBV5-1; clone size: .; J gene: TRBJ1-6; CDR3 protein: CASSLDLGYNSPLHF; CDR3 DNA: TGCGCCAGCAGCCTGGATTTAGGGTATAATTCACCCCTCCACTTT
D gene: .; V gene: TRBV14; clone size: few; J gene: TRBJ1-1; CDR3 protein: CASSQGMFTEAFF; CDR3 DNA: TGTGCCAGCAGCCAAGGGATGTTTACTGAAGCTTTCTTT
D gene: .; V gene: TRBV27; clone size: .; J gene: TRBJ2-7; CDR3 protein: CASSLIPRLDEQYF; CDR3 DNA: TGTGCCAGCAGTTTAATCCCCCGACTCGACGAGCAGTACTTC
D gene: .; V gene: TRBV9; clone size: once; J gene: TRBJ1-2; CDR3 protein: CASSLPPTF; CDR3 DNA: TGTGCCAGCAGCCTTCCCCCGACCTTC
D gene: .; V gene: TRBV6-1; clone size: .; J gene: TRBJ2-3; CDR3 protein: CASSLDSSTDTQYF; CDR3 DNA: TGTGCCAGCAGTCTGGACTCTAGCACAGATACGCAGTATTTT
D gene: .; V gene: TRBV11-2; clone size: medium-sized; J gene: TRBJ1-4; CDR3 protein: CASSSPREGGLFF; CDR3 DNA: TGTGCCAGCAGCTCGCCCAGAGAGGGGGGACTGTTTTTT
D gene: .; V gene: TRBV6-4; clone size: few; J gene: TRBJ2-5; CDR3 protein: CASREAQETQYF; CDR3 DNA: TGTGCCAGCAGAGAGGCCCAAGAGACCCAGTACTTC
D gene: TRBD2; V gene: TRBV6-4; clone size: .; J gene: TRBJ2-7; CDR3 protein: CASSESSGSYEQYF; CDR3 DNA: TGTGCCAGCAGTGAGTCTAGCGGGTCCTACGAGCAGTACTTC
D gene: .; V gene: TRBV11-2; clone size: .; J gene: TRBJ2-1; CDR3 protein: CASSLDLRGVLSNEQFF; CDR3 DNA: TGTGCCAGCAGCTTAGATTTGAGGGGCGTACTTAGCAATGAGCAGTTCTTC
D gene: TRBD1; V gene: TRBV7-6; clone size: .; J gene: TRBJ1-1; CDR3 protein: CASSFLQGEKNTEAFF; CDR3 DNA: TGTGCCAGCAGCTTTTTACAGGGGGAAAAGAACACTGAAGCTTTCTTT
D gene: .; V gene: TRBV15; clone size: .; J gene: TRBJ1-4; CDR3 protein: CATTSSGNEKLFF; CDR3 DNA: TGTGCCACCACTAGCAGCGGTAATGAAAAACTGTTTTTT
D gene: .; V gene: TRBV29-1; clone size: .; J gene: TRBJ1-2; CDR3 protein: CSVEGSGGVYGYTF; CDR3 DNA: TGCAGCGTTGAGGGTTCGGGGGGTGTCTATGGCTACACCTTC
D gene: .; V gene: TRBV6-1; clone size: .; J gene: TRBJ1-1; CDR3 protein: CASSESHPERMNTEAFF; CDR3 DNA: TGTGCCAGCAGTGAAAGCCACCCGGAACGGATGAACACTGAAGCTTTCTTT
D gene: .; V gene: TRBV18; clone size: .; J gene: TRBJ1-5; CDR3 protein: CASSPGPQPQHF; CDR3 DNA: TGTGCCAGCTCACCTGGCCCTCAGCCCCAGCATTTT
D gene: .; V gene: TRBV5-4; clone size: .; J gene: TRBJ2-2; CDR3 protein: CASSLTGETGELFF; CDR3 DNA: TGTGCCAGCAGCTTGACCGGGGAGACCGGGGAGCTGTTTTTT
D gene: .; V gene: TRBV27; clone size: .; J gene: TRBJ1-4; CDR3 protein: CASSLYRPKHNEKLFF; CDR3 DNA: TGTGCCAGCAGTTTATATCGGCCGAAACATAATGAAAAACTGTTTTTT
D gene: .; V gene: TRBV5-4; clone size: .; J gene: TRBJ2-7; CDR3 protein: CASIGSDYEQYF; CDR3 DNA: TGTGCCAGCATCGGCAGCGACTACGAGCAGTACTTC
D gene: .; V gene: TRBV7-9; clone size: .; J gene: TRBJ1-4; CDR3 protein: CATLRPGATNEKLFF; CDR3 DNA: TGTGCCACCCTCCGACCGGGCGCAACTAATGAAAAACTGTTTTTT
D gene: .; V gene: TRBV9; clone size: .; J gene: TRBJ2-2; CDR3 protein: CASYGGIGTGELFF; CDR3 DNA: TGTGCCAGCTATGGGGGAATAGGCACCGGGGAGCTGTTTTTT
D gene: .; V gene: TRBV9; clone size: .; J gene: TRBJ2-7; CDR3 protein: CASSVETTAEGEQYF; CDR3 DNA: TGTGCCAGCAGCGTAGAGACGACCGCTGAGGGAGAGCAGTACTTC
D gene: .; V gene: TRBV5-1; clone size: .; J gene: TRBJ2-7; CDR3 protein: CASSFEGAGYEQYF; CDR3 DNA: TGCGCCAGCAGCTTTGAGGGGGCGGGGTACGAGCAGTACTTC
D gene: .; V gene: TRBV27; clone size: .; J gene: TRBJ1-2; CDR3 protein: CASRFTGGGNYGYTF; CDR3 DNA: TGTGCCAGCAGATTCACCGGAGGGGGTAACTATGGCTACACCTTC
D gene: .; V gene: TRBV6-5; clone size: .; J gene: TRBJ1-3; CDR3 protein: CASSYAAGNTIYF; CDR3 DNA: TGTGCCAGCAGTTATGCCGCTGGAAACACCATATATTTT
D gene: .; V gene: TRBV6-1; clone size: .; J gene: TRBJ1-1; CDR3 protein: CASSRSSEGTEAFF; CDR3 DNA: TGTGCCAGCAGCCGGTCCTCCGAGGGGACTGAAGCTTTCTTT
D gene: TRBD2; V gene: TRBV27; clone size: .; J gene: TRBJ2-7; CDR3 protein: CASNSGGPTYEQYF; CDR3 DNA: TGTGCCAGCAATAGCGGGGGGCCAACCTACGAGCAGTACTTC
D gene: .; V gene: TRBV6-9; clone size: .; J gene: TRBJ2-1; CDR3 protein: CASSYAGPDEQFF; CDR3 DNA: TGTGCCAGCAGTTATGCAGGGCCGGATGAGCAGTTCTTC
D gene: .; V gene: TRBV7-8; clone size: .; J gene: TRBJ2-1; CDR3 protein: CASSIRDSYEQFF; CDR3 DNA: TGTGCCAGCAGCATCCGGGACTCATATGAGCAGTTCTTC
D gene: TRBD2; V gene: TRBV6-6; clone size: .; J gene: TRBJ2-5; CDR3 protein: CASIALAGAGQETQYF; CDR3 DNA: TGTGCCAGCATTGCTCTAGCGGGAGCCGGCCAAGAGACCCAGTACTTC
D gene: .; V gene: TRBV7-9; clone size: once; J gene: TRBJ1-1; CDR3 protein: CASSSQGNTEAFF; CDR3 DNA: TGTGCCAGCAGCTCACAGGGGAACACTGAAGCTTTCTTT
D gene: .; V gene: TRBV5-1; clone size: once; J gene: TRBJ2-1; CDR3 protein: CASSWNHEQFF; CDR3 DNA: TGCGCCAGCAGCTGGAATCATGAGCAGTTCTTC
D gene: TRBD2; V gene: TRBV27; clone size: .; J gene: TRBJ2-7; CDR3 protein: CASSFLESSGAIIEQYF; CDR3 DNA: TGTGCCAGCAGTTTCCTTGAGTCTAGCGGCGCCATCATAGAGCAGTACTTC
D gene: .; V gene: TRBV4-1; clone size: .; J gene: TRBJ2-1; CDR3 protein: CASTQDARGNNEQFF; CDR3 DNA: TGCGCCAGCACTCAAGACGCCAGGGGCAACAATGAGCAGTTCTTC
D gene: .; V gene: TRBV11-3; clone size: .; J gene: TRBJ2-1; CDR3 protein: CASSLGGSSYNEQFF; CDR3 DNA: TGTGCCAGCAGCTTAGGGGGTAGCTCCTACAATGAGCAGTTCTTC
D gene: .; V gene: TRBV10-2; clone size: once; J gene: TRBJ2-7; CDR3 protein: CASSDASSFYEQYF; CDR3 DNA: TGCGCCAGCAGTGATGCTAGCTCCTTCTACGAGCAGTACTTC
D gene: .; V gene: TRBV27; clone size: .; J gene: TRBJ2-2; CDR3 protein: CASSLSGELFF; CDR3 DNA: TGTGCCAGCAGTTTATCCGGGGAGCTGTTTTTT
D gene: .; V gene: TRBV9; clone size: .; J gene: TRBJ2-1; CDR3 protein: CASTSSGTGAHNEQFF; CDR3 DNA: TGTGCCAGCACCTCATCCGGGACTGGCGCTCACAATGAGCAGTTCTTC
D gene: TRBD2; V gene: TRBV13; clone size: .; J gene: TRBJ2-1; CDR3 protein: CASSSGPGLAGNEQFF; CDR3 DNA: TGTGCCAGCAGCTCCGGCCCGGGACTAGCGGGCAATGAGCAGTTCTTC
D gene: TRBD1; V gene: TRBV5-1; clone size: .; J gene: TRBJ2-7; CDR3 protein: CASSYGTGVDEQYF; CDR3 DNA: TGCGCCAGCAGCTATGGGACAGGGGTAGACGAGCAGTACTTC
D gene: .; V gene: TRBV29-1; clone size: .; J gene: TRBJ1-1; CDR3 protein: CSVGWLNTEAFF; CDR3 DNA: TGCAGCGTGGGTTGGCTGAACACTGAAGCTTTCTTT
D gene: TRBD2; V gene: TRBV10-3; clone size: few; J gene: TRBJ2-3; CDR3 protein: CAISDGGGTDTQYF; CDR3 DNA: TGTGCCATCAGTGACGGGGGGGGCACAGATACGCAGTATTTT
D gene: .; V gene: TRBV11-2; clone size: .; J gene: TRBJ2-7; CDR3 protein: CASSPDIGVYEQYF; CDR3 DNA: TGTGCCAGCAGCCCGGATATCGGCGTCTACGAGCAGTACTTC
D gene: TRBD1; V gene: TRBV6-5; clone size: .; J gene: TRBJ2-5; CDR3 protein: CASSYDRGGGTQYF; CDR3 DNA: TGTGCCAGCAGTTACGACAGGGGAGGTGGGACCCAGTACTTC
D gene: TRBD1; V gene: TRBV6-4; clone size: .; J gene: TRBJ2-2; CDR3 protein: CASSDSSGQGDTGELFF; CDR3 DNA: TGTGCCAGCAGTGACTCGTCGGGACAGGGGGACACCGGGGAGCTGTTTTTT
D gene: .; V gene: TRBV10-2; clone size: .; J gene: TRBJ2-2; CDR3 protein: CASRFGAGELFF; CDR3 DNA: TGCGCCAGCAGATTCGGGGCCGGGGAGCTGTTTTTT
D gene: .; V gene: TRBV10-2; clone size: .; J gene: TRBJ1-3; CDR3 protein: CASSSGNTIYF; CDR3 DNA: TGCGCCTCGAGCTCTGGAAACACCATATATTTT